The source of this TCR beta chain is a study of T-cell reconstitution after alpha-beta-depleted transplantation in children. Per germline, CDR1 MGHDK and CDR2 SYGVNS. This CDR3 is 14 amino acids long. V was cut by 1 base and J by 4 bases, with 10 bases left in between. This clonotype appeared a few times. TCRbeta library preparation incorporated unique molecular identifiers. In TCRdb, the PCR reads were re-called with MiXCR into one record per CDR3 protein. Altogether some 490,000 distinct CDR3 sequences are present, approximately 13% being singletons, with the ten largest covering about 5%. Sequenced here: PBMCs from the stem cell graft donor, sampled from the stem cell graft. The chain joins TRBV25-1 to TRBJ2-5, with D perhaps TRBD2 (7 bases). This receptor was identified in a human donor who donated a stem cell graft to a child with combined immunodeficiency. The CDR3 region has the DNA TGTGCCAGCAGTGAATCGGGGGGCGCAGAGACCCAGTACTTC. This gives the protein CASSESGGAETQYF.